The 18 T cell receptor beta chains in this list originate from one sample, sequenced in a study of T cell repertoires in cytomegalovirus infection. TCRdb re-analysed the reads in MiXCR, keeping a single row per CDR3 protein. The profile shows hundreds of thousands of distinct CDR3 sequences, roughly a third of them singletons. No antigen is known for these receptors. The sample here was cultured PBMCs, taken from culture after CMV antigen stimulation. These receptors were collected from a human donor in good health (CMV status not recorded). Some clones in this sample may be carry-over from other donors' samples.

CDR3 DNA sequence: TGTGCCAGCAGCCTCAGATCGACAGATGGCTACACCTTC. As protein: CASSLRSTDGYTF. The chain is built from TRBV7-9 and TRBJ1-2, with D tentatively TRBD1 (5 bases). V lost 5 bases to trimming and J lost 6 bases, with 13 bases between them. The CDR3 consists of 13 residues. Germline lookup yields CDR1 SEHNR and CDR2 FQNEAQ (reference sequence).

The chain carries TRBV4-2 and TRBJ2-1; 14 nucleotides agree with TRBD2. J gave up 9 bases and V 2 bases, and 9 bases lay outside the gene matches. The CDR3 covers 17 residues. CDR1 is LGHNA, CDR2 YNFKEQ, per germline. In DNA, the CDR3 is TGTGCCAGCAGCCAACAAACGGGACTAGCGGGAGCGGGTGAGCAGTTCTTC. The encoded protein is CASSQQTGLAGAGEQFF.

As to this clonotype: A read error may account for a junction end that differs from germline. The chain joins TRBV4-3 to TRBJ1-6; D is unresolved. Germline CDR1 reads LGHNA; CDR2 reads YSLEER. The CDR3 sequence is 15 residues long. DNA of the CDR3: TGCCCCAGCAGCCTGGCGGCAGCTGGGAATTCACCCCTCCACTTT. Its translation is CPSSLAAAGNSPLHF.

The chain employs TRBV15 and TRBJ2-4; possibly TRBD2 for D (5 bases). V was shortened by 3 bases and J by 1 base, with 16 bases between the two germline ends. Germline loops: CDR1 LNHNV, CDR2 YYDKDF (reference sequence). The CDR3 length is 17 residues. CDR3 coding DNA: TGTGCCACCAGCAGTCCCCCCGCGGGCACCGCCAAAAACATTCAGTACTTC. Its translation is CATSSPPAGTAKNIQYF.

This clonotype was observed a handful of times. This chain uses TRBV12-3 or TRBV12-4 with TRBJ1-2; 7 nucleotides match TRBD1. The CDR3 is 15 amino acids. With V trimmed by 5 bases and J by 10 bases, 16 bases remained unmatched. The CDR3 sequence: CASSPSRQGGTDYTF. CDR3 nucleotides: TGTGCCAGCAGTCCCAGTAGACAGGGAGGAACAGACTACACCTTC.

This chain uses TRBV11-2 with TRBJ2-1; 7 bases line up with TRBD2. Germline loops: CDR1 SGHAT, CDR2 FQNNGV. The CDR3 totals 14 residues. The junction had 10 bases not matched to a gene; V was cut back by 8 bases and J by 6 bases. In DNA form, the CDR3 reads TGTGCCAGCTCCGATTGGACTAGGGGCAATGAGCAGTTCTTC. It codes for CASSDWTRGNEQFF.

This clonotype was counted a few times. J is TRBJ1-2 and V is TRBV27, with no clear D. From germline, CDR1 is MNHEY and CDR2 SMNVEV (reference sequence). The CDR3 is made up of 13 amino acids. V shed 5 bases and J shed 8 bases, with 15 bases lying between them. The CDR3 loop reads CASSPLRGRGYTF. The CDR3, as DNA: TGTGCCAGCAGTCCCCTCCGAGGACGGGGCTACACCTTC.

The chain combines TRBV20-1 with TRBJ1-6; no clear D gene. Germline V CDR1 and CDR2: DFQATT, SNEGSKA (reference sequence). Trimming stripped 2 bases from V and 10 bases from J, with 18 bases between. There are 15 residues in the CDR3. CDR3 in amino acids: CSARSTLGSGSPLHF. The CDR3 DNA follows: TGCAGTGCTAGATCGACGCTGGGAAGCGGCTCACCCCTCCACTTT.

V gene TRBV6-2 or TRBV6-3 combines with J gene TRBJ2-5; weak D call: TRBD2 (6 bases). The CDR3 has 12 amino acids. Germline lookup yields CDR1 MNHEY and CDR2 SVGEGT. V gave up 4 bases and J gave up 3 bases, with 6 bases separating them. The CDR3 sequence is CASSWREETQYF. Here the CDR3 DNA reads TGTGCCAGCAGTTGGAGGGAAGAGACCCAGTACTTC.

The rearrangement links TRBV6-2 or TRBV6-3 to TRBJ2-1, with a possible D match to TRBD2 (6 bases). Germline CDR1 reads MNHEY; CDR2 reads SVGEGT. V was shortened by 8 bases and J by 0 bases, with 11 bases between the two germline ends. The CDR3 totals 14 residues. The CDR3 DNA follows: TGTGCCAGCTCGTACGGGGGCTCCTACAATGAGCAGTTCTTC. This gives the protein CASSYGGSYNEQFF.

This clonotype was found many times. This sequence joins TRBV7-8 and TRBJ2-7; the match to TRBD2 covers 7 bases. CDR1 is SGHVS and CDR2 is FQNEAQ in the germline V gene. The CDR3 has 14 amino acids. Trimming cost V 3 bases and J 1 base; bases outside gene matches: 3. Written as DNA, the CDR3 is TGTGCCAGCAGCTTGGGGCGGGGGTCCTACGAGCAGTACGTC. Encoded protein: CASSLGRGSYEQYV.

This clonotype was seen a handful of times. This sequence joins TRBV29-1 and TRBJ2-3; no definite D call. The length of the CDR3 is 12 residues. CDR1 and CDR2 (germline): SQVTM, ANQGSEA. V lost 0 bases and J 4 bases, leaving 5 bases between the germline ends. The DNA of the CDR3 is TGCAGCGTTGAAGAGGTTCCAGATACGCAGTATTTT. Translation: CSVEEVPDTQYF.

The genes are TRBV7-9 and TRBJ1-4, with 8 bases matching TRBD1. In germline, CDR1 is SEHNR, CDR2 FQNEAQ (reference sequence). The CDR3 covers 15 residues. J lost 6 bases, V lost 5 bases, and 8 bases had no gene match. The CDR3 DNA reads TGTGCCAGCAGCCTGCTGACAGGGGCCGATGAAAAACTGTTTTTT. Translation gives CASSLLTGADEKLFF.

This clonotype has just one count. CDR3 sequence: CSASDLGQGREKLFF. DNA for the CDR3: TGCAGTGCTAGTGACCTTGGACAGGGGCGGGAAAAACTGTTTTTT. The gene calls are TRBV20-1 and TRBJ1-4; 9 bases match TRBD1. Unmatched junction bases numbered 10, after V lost 3 bases and J lost 8 bases. The CDR3 sequence is 15 residues long. The germline V gene encodes CDR1 DFQATT and CDR2 SNEGSKA (reference sequence).

This clonotype has just a few counts. This sequence joins TRBV7-3 and TRBJ2-3; 7 bases fit TRBD2. V dropped 4 bases and J dropped 4; count of bases not matched to a gene: 8. The CDR3 covers 15 residues. Germline V gives CDR1 SGHTA, CDR2 FQGTGA. The CDR3 DNA sequence: TGTGCCAGCAGCTCCGGGGGGAGCGGGGCAGATACGCAGTATTTT. Translation: CASSSGGSGADTQYF.

In this sample, this clonotype turned up a few times. This chain links TRBV7-6 with TRBJ2-7; D remains unclear. CDR3 length equals 13 residues. Trimming pared 5 bases from V and 0 bases from J, leaving 8 bases between. Germline-derived CDR1 and CDR2 are SGHVS and FNYEAQ. The CDR3 here is CASSLENSYEQYF. In nucleotides, the CDR3 is TGTGCCAGCAGCCTCGAAAACTCCTACGAGCAGTACTTC.

This rearrangement joins TRBV29-1 to TRBJ2-4; D is ambiguous. The length of the CDR3 is 18 residues. From germline, CDR1 is SQVTM and CDR2 ANQGSEA. V gave up 4 bases and J gave up 3 bases, with 25 bases separating them. The CDR3 coding sequence is TGCAGCGTTGTATCGTCCATCGGCCCGACTGAAGGCAAAAACATTCAGTACTTC. Its protein is CSVVSSIGPTEGKNIQYF.

The chain recombines TRBV10-3 with TRBJ2-7; 10 nucleotides agree with TRBD2. Germline CDR1 ENHRY, CDR2 SYGVKD. The CDR3 has 15 amino acids. J gave up 5 bases and V 4 bases, and 8 bases lay outside the gene matches. CDR3 bases: TGTGCCATCAGTGGAGGTACTAGCGGGAACCACGAGCAGTACTTC. This sequence encodes CAISGGTSGNHEQYF.